This is a list of T cell receptor beta chains from one sample in a study of CD8+ T cells in alopecia areata. This table comes from immunoSEQ multiplex PCR, and its TCRdb copy is limited to in-frame clones, with some not included. Found here are about 220,000 clones, about three fifths of them singletons; the top ten hold 1.5% to 2%. The source was CD4+ T cells sorted from blood, collected at week 4, from a patient treated with tofacitinib. These receptors all come from a human donor with alopecia areata. The CDR3 runs from the conserved cysteine through the conserved F or W. The D gene is left open where the match is weak. Clone size is shown for a subset of rows, as once, few, many or a class of expanded clone.

D gene: -
clone size: -
J gene: TRBJ1-4
V gene: TRBV29-1
CDR3 protein: CSVFPPGEVREKLFF
CDR3 DNA: TGCAGCGTTTTTCCTCCGGGGGAGGTACGGGAAAAACTGTTTTTT

D gene: -
clone size: few
J gene: TRBJ2-3
V gene: TRBV29-1
CDR3 protein: CSVEDLGPTDTQYF
CDR3 DNA: TGCAGCGTTGAAGATCTTGGTCCCACAGATACGCAGTATTTT

D gene: -
clone size: -
J gene: TRBJ2-5
V gene: TRBV9
CDR3 protein: CASSVGLLRETQYF
CDR3 DNA: TGTGCCAGCAGCGTAGGACTCCTTCGAGAGACCCAGTACTTC

D gene: -
clone size: -
J gene: TRBJ1-2
V gene: TRBV5-4
CDR3 protein: CASRNGTLYGYTF
CDR3 DNA: TGTGCCAGCAGAAACGGTACCCTCTATGGCTACACCTTC

D gene: -
clone size: -
J gene: TRBJ2-7
V gene: TRBV6-5
CDR3 protein: CASGRHEQYF
CDR3 DNA: TGTGCCAGCGGCCGCCACGAGCAGTACTTC

D gene: -
clone size: -
J gene: TRBJ2-2
V gene: TRBV6-5
CDR3 protein: CASSFGGTGELFF
CDR3 DNA: TGTGCCAGCAGCTTTGGCGGCACCGGGGAGCTGTTTTTT

D gene: -
clone size: -
J gene: TRBJ2-7
V gene: TRBV4-1
CDR3 protein: CASSPGEAWEQYF
CDR3 DNA: TGCGCCAGCAGCCCTGGGGAAGCTTGGGAGCAGTACTTC

D gene: TRBD1
clone size: few
J gene: TRBJ1-2
V gene: TRBV10-1
CDR3 protein: CASSETDRVTLGYGYTF
CDR3 DNA: TGCGCCAGCAGTGAGACGGACAGGGTAACTCTGGGCTATGGCTACACCTTC

D gene: -
clone size: -
J gene: TRBJ1-2
V gene: TRBV30
CDR3 protein: CAWFRGANGGGYTF
CDR3 DNA: TGTGCCTGGTTCCGAGGGGCCAACGGGGGTGGCTACACCTTC

D gene: -
clone size: -
J gene: TRBJ2-2
V gene: TRBV29-1
CDR3 protein: CSVATTGELFF
CDR3 DNA: TGCAGCGTGGCCACCACCGGGGAGCTGTTTTTT

D gene: -
clone size: few
J gene: TRBJ2-7
V gene: TRBV7-2
CDR3 protein: CASSLVPQGDYEQYF
CDR3 DNA: TGTGCCAGCAGCTTAGTTCCACAGGGTGACTACGAGCAGTACTTC

D gene: -
clone size: -
J gene: TRBJ2-5
V gene: TRBV18
CDR3 protein: CASSPPKYGTAETQYF
CDR3 DNA: TGTGCCAGCTCACCACCGAAATACGGGACGGCGGAGACCCAGTACTTC

D gene: -
clone size: many
J gene: TRBJ2-7
V gene: TRBV5-1
CDR3 protein: CASSLGGVGEQYF
CDR3 DNA: TGCGCCAGCAGCTTGGGCGGGGTCGGCGAGCAGTACTTC

D gene: -
clone size: -
J gene: TRBJ1-1
V gene: TRBV27
CDR3 protein: CASSFLQGSSEAFF
CDR3 DNA: TGTGCCAGCAGTTTTCTTCAGGGTAGCTCTGAAGCTTTCTTT

D gene: -
clone size: -
J gene: TRBJ2-1
V gene: TRBV15
CDR3 protein: CATSTARQEFF
CDR3 DNA: TGTGCCACCAGCACCGCCCGACAGGAGTTCTTC

D gene: -
clone size: -
J gene: TRBJ2-7
V gene: TRBV5-1
CDR3 protein: CASSSPEGGKAYEQYF
CDR3 DNA: TGCGCCAGCAGCTCCCCGGAGGGTGGGAAAGCCTACGAGCAGTACTTC

D gene: -
clone size: -
J gene: TRBJ2-1
V gene: TRBV2
CDR3 protein: CASSGLPLGNEQFF
CDR3 DNA: TGTGCCAGCAGTGGTCTTCCCCTGGGCAATGAGCAGTTCTTC

D gene: -
clone size: -
J gene: TRBJ1-2
V gene: TRBV5-1
CDR3 protein: CASSSTDSYGYTF
CDR3 DNA: TGCGCCAGCAGCTCCACAGACTCCTATGGCTACACCTTC

D gene: TRBD1
clone size: -
J gene: TRBJ2-2
V gene: TRBV29-1
CDR3 protein: CSAGRSDRVKDTGELFF
CDR3 DNA: TGCAGCGCCGGGCGGTCCGACAGGGTGAAAGACACCGGGGAGCTGTTTTTT

D gene: -
clone size: -
J gene: TRBJ1-2
V gene: TRBV4-3
CDR3 protein: CASSNRAAGDGYTF
CDR3 DNA: TGCGCCAGCAGCAACCGGGCAGCCGGGGACGGCTACACCTTC

D gene: -
clone size: many
J gene: TRBJ2-2
V gene: TRBV5-1
CDR3 protein: CASSLAVGANTGELFF
CDR3 DNA: TGCGCCAGCAGCTTGGCTGTGGGGGCGAACACCGGGGAGCTGTTTTTT

D gene: -
clone size: -
J gene: TRBJ1-2
V gene: TRBV5-6
CDR3 protein: CASSSRSDGYTF
CDR3 DNA: TGTGCCAGCAGCTCGAGGTCGGATGGCTACACCTTC

D gene: TRBD1
clone size: -
J gene: TRBJ1-1
V gene: TRBV19
CDR3 protein: CASTRTGGTEAFF
CDR3 DNA: TGTGCCAGTACTAGAACAGGGGGCACTGAAGCTTTCTTT

D gene: -
clone size: -
J gene: TRBJ1-1
V gene: TRBV11-3
CDR3 protein: CASSLGATEAFF
CDR3 DNA: TGTGCCAGCAGCTTAGGGGCCACTGAAGCTTTCTTT

D gene: -
clone size: -
J gene: TRBJ2-1
V gene: TRBV30
CDR3 protein: CAWSEPRRGAGEQFF
CDR3 DNA: TGTGCCTGGAGCGAACCCAGGAGGGGGGCCGGTGAGCAGTTCTTC

D gene: TRBD2
clone size: once
J gene: TRBJ2-7
V gene: TRBV2
CDR3 protein: CASRGGGTSSYEQYF
CDR3 DNA: TGTGCCAGCAGGGGGGGAGGGACTAGCTCCTACGAGCAGTACTTC

D gene: -
clone size: -
J gene: TRBJ1-5
V gene: TRBV29-1
CDR3 protein: CSVEVGAGQPQHF
CDR3 DNA: TGCAGCGTTGAGGTCGGAGCGGGTCAGCCCCAGCATTTT

D gene: TRBD1
clone size: many
J gene: TRBJ2-7
V gene: TRBV7-6
CDR3 protein: CASSLDRGPYEQYF
CDR3 DNA: TGTGCCAGCAGCTTAGACAGGGGCCCCTACGAGCAGTACTTC

D gene: -
clone size: -
J gene: TRBJ2-7
V gene: TRBV7-2
CDR3 protein: CASRNSPLPEQYF
CDR3 DNA: TGTGCCAGCAGAAACAGCCCCCTCCCCGAGCAGTACTTC

D gene: TRBD1
clone size: -
J gene: TRBJ1-5
V gene: TRBV7-9
CDR3 protein: CASSLGTGRQPQHF
CDR3 DNA: TGTGCCAGCAGCTTGGGGACAGGGCGTCAGCCCCAGCATTTT

D gene: -
clone size: -
J gene: TRBJ1-2
V gene: TRBV4-3
CDR3 protein: CASSQSWDGYGYTF
CDR3 DNA: TGCGCCAGCAGCCAATCGTGGGACGGTTATGGCTACACCTTC

D gene: -
clone size: medium-sized
J gene: TRBJ2-6
V gene: TRBV19
CDR3 protein: CASSIPGAASSGANVLTF
CDR3 DNA: TGTGCCAGTAGTATCCCAGGGGCCGCCAGCTCTGGGGCCAACGTCCTGACTTTC

D gene: -
clone size: -
J gene: TRBJ1-2
V gene: TRBV5-4
CDR3 protein: CASSFDGGYGYTF
CDR3 DNA: TGTGCCAGCAGCTTCGATGGGGGATATGGCTACACCTTC

D gene: -
clone size: -
J gene: TRBJ2-7
V gene: TRBV7-9
CDR3 protein: CASSLGGGNYEQYF
CDR3 DNA: TGTGCCAGCAGCTTAGGCGGCGGGAACTACGAGCAGTACTTC

D gene: -
clone size: -
J gene: TRBJ1-6
V gene: TRBV30
CDR3 protein: CAWSGSGPLHF
CDR3 DNA: TGTGCCTGGAGTGGATCGGGGCCCCTCCACTTT

D gene: -
clone size: -
J gene: TRBJ2-7
V gene: TRBV18
CDR3 protein: CASSPPGRSYEQYF
CDR3 DNA: TGTGCCAGCTCACCACCGGGACGGAGCTACGAGCAGTACTTC

D gene: -
clone size: few
J gene: TRBJ2-1
V gene: TRBV19
CDR3 protein: CASSIEGRQHNEQFF
CDR3 DNA: TGTGCCAGTAGTATAGAGGGAAGGCAGCACAATGAGCAGTTCTTC

D gene: -
clone size: -
J gene: TRBJ1-5
V gene: TRBV28
CDR3 protein: CASRTTWGGNQPQHF
CDR3 DNA: TGTGCCAGCAGAACTACTTGGGGGGGCAATCAGCCCCAGCATTTT

D gene: -
clone size: -
J gene: TRBJ2-3
V gene: TRBV27
CDR3 protein: CASSYRSGPQQYF
CDR3 DNA: TGTGCCAGCAGCTACAGATCCGGGCCCCAGCAGTATTTT

D gene: -
clone size: few
J gene: TRBJ1-2
V gene: TRBV4-1
CDR3 protein: CASSQEMDRGYTF
CDR3 DNA: TGCGCCAGCAGCCAAGAGATGGATCGGGGCTACACCTTC

D gene: TRBD1
clone size: -
J gene: TRBJ2-5
V gene: TRBV5-1
CDR3 protein: CASSLRTGTQETQYF
CDR3 DNA: TGCGCCAGCAGCCTCCGGACAGGGACCCAAGAGACCCAGTACTTC

D gene: TRBD1
clone size: -
J gene: TRBJ1-1
V gene: TRBV4-1
CDR3 protein: CASSRDRERRTEAFF
CDR3 DNA: TGCGCCAGCAGCCGAGACAGGGAACGACGGACTGAAGCTTTCTTT

D gene: TRBD1
clone size: once
J gene: TRBJ1-2
V gene: TRBV2
CDR3 protein: CASSEGDRGIGYTF
CDR3 DNA: TGTGCCAGCAGTGAGGGGGACAGGGGAATTGGCTACACCTTC

D gene: -
clone size: -
J gene: TRBJ2-1
V gene: TRBV29-1
CDR3 protein: CSASFWRGSDEQFF
CDR3 DNA: TGCAGCGCCAGCTTCTGGCGGGGCTCTGATGAGCAGTTCTTC

D gene: -
clone size: -
J gene: TRBJ1-1
V gene: TRBV30
CDR3 protein: CACVVNTEAFF
CDR3 DNA: TGTGCCTGCGTGGTGAACACTGAAGCTTTCTTT

D gene: -
clone size: -
J gene: TRBJ2-5
V gene: TRBV7-7
CDR3 protein: CASSFDRIETQYF
CDR3 DNA: TGTGCCAGCAGCTTCGACAGGATAGAGACCCAGTACTTC

D gene: TRBD1
clone size: many
J gene: TRBJ2-5
V gene: TRBV29-1
CDR3 protein: CSVVTGGVLETQYF
CDR3 DNA: TGCAGCGTTGTGACAGGGGGAGTTTTAGAGACCCAGTACTTC

D gene: TRBD1
clone size: -
J gene: TRBJ2-5
V gene: TRBV7-2
CDR3 protein: CASSFRQGSGETQYF
CDR3 DNA: TGTGCCAGCAGCTTCAGACAGGGTTCTGGGGAGACCCAGTACTTC

D gene: -
clone size: -
J gene: TRBJ2-7
V gene: TRBV9
CDR3 protein: CASSIRPGYEQYF
CDR3 DNA: TGTGCCAGCAGCATCAGACCGGGTTACGAGCAGTACTTC

D gene: -
clone size: once
J gene: TRBJ2-2
V gene: TRBV11-3
CDR3 protein: CASGMGQHTGELFF
CDR3 DNA: TGTGCCAGTGGGATGGGGCAGCACACCGGGGAGCTGTTTTTT

D gene: -
clone size: -
J gene: TRBJ2-2
V gene: TRBV5-1
CDR3 protein: CASSLAGRVAGELFF
CDR3 DNA: TGCGCCAGCAGCTTGGCCGGCAGGGTAGCCGGGGAGCTGTTTTTT

D gene: -
clone size: -
J gene: TRBJ1-2
V gene: TRBV29-1
CDR3 protein: CSVVDPLAGYTF
CDR3 DNA: TGCAGCGTTGTAGATCCCCTAGCTGGCTACACCTTC

D gene: -
clone size: few
J gene: TRBJ2-7
V gene: TRBV18
CDR3 protein: CASSPRGANEQYF
CDR3 DNA: TGTGCCAGCTCTCCCCGGGGGGCGAACGAGCAGTACTTC

D gene: -
clone size: few
J gene: TRBJ2-5
V gene: TRBV5-1
CDR3 protein: CASSFERETQYF
CDR3 DNA: TGCGCCAGCAGCTTTGAGAGGGAGACCCAGTACTTC

D gene: -
clone size: -
J gene: TRBJ2-1
V gene: TRBV29-1
CDR3 protein: CSAGEGVYNEQFF
CDR3 DNA: TGCAGCGCCGGGGAGGGGGTATACAATGAGCAGTTCTTC

D gene: TRBD1
clone size: few
J gene: TRBJ2-4
V gene: TRBV2
CDR3 protein: CASSPGQGTFQYF
CDR3 DNA: TGTGCCAGCAGCCCGGGACAGGGCACTTTTCAGTACTTC

D gene: -
clone size: -
J gene: TRBJ1-2
V gene: TRBV2
CDR3 protein: CASRAGTRVRDGYTF
CDR3 DNA: TGTGCCAGCAGAGCCGGGACCCGAGTTCGCGATGGCTACACCTTC

D gene: -
clone size: once
J gene: TRBJ2-7
V gene: TRBV10-3
CDR3 protein: CAIMETATYEQYF
CDR3 DNA: TGTGCCATTATGGAGACCGCCACCTACGAGCAGTACTTC

D gene: TRBD1
clone size: -
J gene: TRBJ1-2
V gene: TRBV30
CDR3 protein: CAWSRTGGAGYGYTF
CDR3 DNA: TGTGCCTGGAGTCGGACAGGGGGCGCGGGCTATGGCTACACCTTC